Presented here are 5 T cell receptor gamma chains from one specimen sequenced in a study of γδ T cells in repeated Plasmodium falciparum infection (dated by TCRdb to the early 2020s). To prepare the library, multiplex PCR was applied. Reads for this sample came from an Illumina MiSeq. TCRdb processed the public reads again with the CATT caller, after which rows with matching DNA were combined. In this sample the table shows roughly 13,000 gamma-chain clones, under 2% of which occur a single time. Of the sample, less than 35% is held by the ten largest clones. For bulk TCR repertoire analysis, Vgamma9/Vdelta2+ and Vdelta2-negative gammadelta T cell populations were flow-sorted out of peripheral blood mononuclear cells. Sequencing was carried out using gamma-delta T cells from blood. The receptors derive from a pool of human donors (malaria-infected and uninfected, not separated).

As regards this clone: The protein that TCRdb holds for this DNA derives from a much larger clone and differs from the translated DNA at residue 10, which likely indicates a read error; the protein shown here is translated from the DNA. V is TRGV2 and J is TRGJ1 or TRGJ2. The CDR3 runs to 13 residues. The trim removed 0 bases at V and 12 bases at J, leaving 11 bases unmatched. Germline V lookup: CDR1 EGSNGY, CDR2 YDSYNSKV. For the CDR3, the DNA is TGTGCCACCTGGGACGGGCCTCGCCATACGAAACTCTTT. Its translation: CATWDGPRHTKLF.

This clone was seen at least ten times. One base separates it from a far larger clone, so it is likely a read error. This specimen includes other DNA sequences encoding the same CDR3. The CDR3 region is CALWEAGLGKKIKVF. CDR3 in DNA: TGTGCCTTATGGGAGGCGGGGCTGGGCAAAAAAATCAAGGTATTT. This chain links TRGV9 with TRGJP. The J gene is absent in TCRdb and was assigned here via DNA matching to germline. The CDR3 is 15 amino acids. In germline, CDR1 is GITISATS, CDR2 ISYDGTV (reference sequence).

In its sample, this clone was seen many times. TCRdb's entry gives the protein of a much larger clone, which mismatches this DNA's translation at residue 3, likely from a read error; the protein reported here is translated from the DNA. The chain couples TRGV9 to TRGJ1 or TRGJ2. Per the germline V gene, CDR1 is GITISATS and CDR2 is ISYDGTV (reference sequence). There are 12 residues in the CDR3. The CDR3 spells CASWEVQTSELF. CDR3 DNA: TGTGCCTCGTGGGAGGTGCAAACTTCGGAACTCTTT.

This clone appeared many times. The TCRdb protein comes from a much larger clone and disagrees with this DNA's translation at residue 2, likely due to a read error; the protein given here is derived from the DNA. This chain links TRGV9 with TRGJ1 or TRGJ2. The J gene was not available in TCRdb and was assigned here by matching the DNA to germline segments. The CDR3 is made up of 11 amino acids. Per germline, CDR1 GITISATS and CDR2 ISYDGTV (reference sequence). CDR3 sequence (DNA): TGTACCTTGTGGGAGACCCCGGGGAAACTCTTT. It encodes CTLWETPGKLF.

This clone came up a few times. This is likely an artifact of a read error, given a far larger clone one base away. Within the sample, other DNA sequences also encode this same CDR3. The J gene is TRGJ1 or TRGJ2, the V gene TRGV9. This CDR3 is 15 amino acids long. Trimming took 2 bases from V and 3 from J; bases not matched to a gene: 10. Per the germline V gene, CDR1 is GITISATS and CDR2 is ISYDGTV (reference sequence). In DNA form, the CDR3 reads TGTGCCTTGTGGGAGGCGCCGTCATTTTATTATAAGAAACTCTTT. The encoded protein is CALWEAPSFYYKKLF.